Shown below are 29 T cell receptor beta chains from a single sample sequenced in a study of long-term antiretroviral therapy in people with HIV. An immunoSEQ assay, version v3.0, was performed at survey level. Profiled with immunoSEQ multiplex PCR; TCRdb holds only in-frame clones, not every one. In the table there are around 26,000 clones, 79% of which are singletons. The sequences come from unsorted PBMCs, collected 1.2 years after starting antiretroviral therapy. The source of these receptors is a woman between 40 and 50 years old with HIV.

The CDR3 sequence is CASSPGQPILYNSPLHF. The CDR3 DNA reads as TGTGCCAGCTCACCGGGACAGCCGATCCTTTATAATTCACCCCTCCACTTT. V is TRBV18 and J is TRBJ1-6; 7 bases align to TRBD1. The CDR3 is made up of 17 amino acids. V lost 3 bases to trimming and J lost 4 bases; unmatched junction nucleotides: 9. CDR1 and CDR2 (germline): KGHSH, LQKENI. Looking up the rest from reference TRBV18 and TRBJ1-6 gives the full variable domain: NAGVMQNPRHLVRRRGQEARLRCSPMKGHSHVYWYRQLPEEGLKFMVYLQKENIIDESGMPKERFSAEFPKEGPSILRIQQVVRGDSAAYFCASSPGQPILYNSPLHFGNGTRLTVT.

CDR3 sequence (DNA): TGTGCCAGCAGCAAAGAAGGACTAGCGGGCCCCGGGGAGCTGTTTTTT. This gives the protein CASSKEGLAGPGELFF. The rearrangement links TRBV21-1 to TRBJ2-2; TRBD2 reflects the table's D call only, with no check against the DNA. TRBV21-1 is a pseudogene segment. The length of the CDR3 is 16 residues.

V is TRBV11-3 and J is TRBJ1-2; 8 positions match TRBD1. CDR1 SGHNT and CDR2 YENEEA come from the germline V gene. V shed 3 bases, J shed 4 bases, and the junction held 4 bases outside the gene matches. The CDR3 is 14 residues long. DNA for the CDR3: TGTGCCAGCAGCTTCGGGACAGGAGGCTATGGCTACACCTTC. Translation: CASSFGTGGYGYTF.

V usage is TRBV7-9 and J usage is TRBJ2-5, with a tentative D call TRBD2 (5 bases). The CDR3 length is 16 residues. V dropped 3 bases and J dropped 5 bases, with 19 bases sitting between them. Germline CDR1 reads SEHNR; CDR2 reads FQNEAQ (reference sequence). The CDR3 coding sequence is TGTGCCAGCAGCTTGTTAAGGCTAGCTGCCTCGGAGACCCAGTACTTC. Translated: CASSLLRLAASETQYF.

This clone was counted only a few times. The chain links TRBV5-6 to TRBJ1-5, with no clear D. V was pared by 0 bases and J by 10 bases, with 8 bases between. The CDR3 loop spans 12 amino acids. CDR1 is SGHDT and CDR2 is YYEEEE in the germline V gene. The chain's CDR3 is CASSLGTGPQHF. The CDR3 nucleotides are TGTGCCAGCAGCTTGGGGACGGGTCCCCAGCATTTT.

This chain links TRBV19 with TRBJ2-1, with 7 bases fitting TRBD1. The CDR3 runs 15 residues. Trimming took 5 bases from V and 3 from J; bases not matched to a gene: 7. CDR1 and CDR2 (germline): LNHDA, SQIVND (reference sequence). CDR3 coding DNA: TGTGCCAGTAGTGCCCAAGGGGGCAGCTACAATGAGCAGTTCTTC. This gives the protein CASSAQGGSYNEQFF.

The chain employs TRBV6-1 and TRBJ1-2, with D unresolved. The CDR3 contains 13 residues. Germline CDR1 MNHNS, CDR2 SASEGT. The V gene lost 5 bases and the J gene lost 2 bases, with 9 bases spanning the gap. CDR3 bases: TGTGCCAGCAGTACCTCGGACAACTATGGCTACACCTTC. This gives the protein CASSTSDNYGYTF.

V is TRBV7-2 and J is TRBJ2-5; no reliable D call. The CDR3 covers 12 residues. Per germline, CDR1 SGHTA and CDR2 FQGNSA. Trimming pared 4 bases from V and 0 bases from J, leaving 3 bases between. CDR3 region: CASSSNQETQYF. CDR3 bases: TGTGCCAGCAGCTCTAACCAAGAGACCCAGTACTTC. Complete variable domain (other parts from reference TRBV7-2 and TRBJ2-5): GAGVSQSPSNKVTEKGKDVELRCDPISGHTALYWYRQSLGQGLEFLIYFQGNSAPDKSGLPSDRFSAERTGGSVSTLTIQRTQQEDSAVYLCASSSNQETQYFGPGTRLLVL.

The chain joins TRBV28 to TRBJ1-5; TRBD1 is a possible D gene (6 bases). There are 15 residues in the CDR3. The ends were cut back, 8 bases at V and 9 bases at J, with 23 bases in the middle. Germline loops: CDR1 MDHEN, CDR2 SYDVKM. In nucleotides, the CDR3 is TGTGCCAGCGGCCCGGGGCAGGGGCGTCTTCCGCCCCAGCATTTT. Translated, it gives CASGPGQGRLPPQHF.

The CDR3 region is CASTLRGTSGRDTQYF. DNA for the CDR3: TGTGCCAGCACCCTGCGAGGGACTAGCGGGAGAGATACGCAGTATTTT. V and J are TRBV5-6 and TRBJ2-3, with 14 bases fitting TRBD2. From germline, CDR1 is SGHDT and CDR2 YYEEEE. CDR3 size: 16 residues. The ends lost 6 bases at V and 5 bases at J; junction bases unmatched: 8.

The chain employs TRBV9 and TRBJ2-7; 11 bases map to TRBD1. With V trimmed by 3 bases and J by 2 bases, 4 bases remained unmatched. Germline lookup yields CDR1 SGDLS and CDR2 YYNGEE. The CDR3 length is 15 residues. The CDR3 loop is CASSGGGQGAYEQYF. Written as DNA, the CDR3 is TGTGCCAGCAGCGGGGGGGGACAGGGGGCCTACGAGCAGTACTTC.

The chain uses TRBV4-2 and TRBJ1-1, with 7 bases identical to TRBD1. The ends lost 4 bases at V and 7 bases at J; junction bases unmatched: 9. The CDR3 sequence is 14 residues long. Germline V gives CDR1 LGHNA, CDR2 YNFKEQ. This CDR3 reads CASSRVGDRDEAFF. The DNA of the CDR3 is TGTGCCAGCAGCCGGGTGGGGGACAGAGATGAAGCTTTCTTT.

This chain joins TRBV11-2 and TRBJ2-2; TRBD1 might be the D (5 bases). The CDR3 loop spans 14 amino acids. Trimming took off 0 bases at V and 5 bases at J, with 7 bases between the two ends. The germline V gene encodes CDR1 SGHAT and CDR2 FQNNGV. The CDR3, as DNA: TGTGCCAGCAGCTTAGACAGGGTAACCGGGGAGCTGTTTTTT. Translated, it gives CASSLDRVTGELFF.

The table lists this clone with a count of one. The genes are TRBV7-2 and TRBJ1-5, with unresolved D. V gave up 2 bases and J gave up 3 bases, with 5 bases separating them. CDR1 and CDR2 (germline): SGHTA, FQGNSA. The CDR3 extends over 13 amino acids. The CDR3 loop is CASSLSNNQPQHF. The CDR3 region has the DNA TGTGCCAGCAGCTTATCGAACAATCAGCCCCAGCATTTT.

This clone was seen more than once but under ten times. This chain uses TRBV19 with TRBJ2-2, with 10 bases lining up with TRBD2. The CDR3 has 19 residues. V was pared by 9 bases and J by 1 base, with 17 bases of the junction left unmatched. Germline CDR1 and CDR2: LNHDA and SQIVND (reference sequence). CDR3 sequence: CASRSGASGGPGNTGELFF. The CDR3, as DNA: TGTGCCAGCCGATCTGGAGCTAGCGGGGGACCCGGGAACACCGGGGAGCTGTTTTTT.

The rearrangement uses TRBV5-1 and TRBJ2-3; no clear D gene. The CDR3 runs to 11 residues. Germline loops: CDR1 SGHRS, CDR2 YFSETQ. The V end was cut by 3 bases, the J end by 4 bases, with 3 bases between. The CDR3 sequence is CASSSADTQYF. The DNA for the CDR3 is TGCGCCAGCAGCTCGGCAGATACGCAGTATTTT.

This clone was seen once. The J gene is TRBJ2-5, the V gene TRBV7-9, with TRBD2 matching over 9 bases. Trimming cost V 5 bases and J 1 base; bases outside gene matches: 5. This CDR3 spans 15 amino acids. Germline V lookup: CDR1 SEHNR, CDR2 FQNEAQ (reference sequence). CDR3 DNA sequence: TGTGCCAGCAGCCCAGTTAGCGGGGGCCAAGAGACCCAGTACTTC. This codes for CASSPVSGGQETQYF.

This chain joins TRBV11-1 and TRBJ1-2; perhaps TRBD1 as D (6 bases). From germline, CDR1 is SGHAT and CDR2 FQDESV (reference sequence). The CDR3 covers 15 residues. The ends were cut back, 5 bases at V and 5 bases at J, with 18 bases in the middle. The CDR3: CASSPITGSSYGYTF. The CDR3 nucleotides read TGTGCCAGCAGCCCCATTACAGGGTCATCGTATGGCTACACCTTC.

The gene calls are TRBV30 and TRBJ1-1; 8 nucleotides match TRBD1. CDR1 is GTSNPN, CDR2 SVGIG, per germline (reference sequence). V gave up 3 bases and J gave up 0 bases; unmatched junction bases: 9. The CDR3 covers 16 residues. The CDR3 loop is CAWRFGRGPMNTEAFF. The CDR3 DNA follows: TGTGCCTGGAGGTTTGGCAGGGGGCCCATGAACACTGAAGCTTTCTTT.

This rearrangement joins TRBV5-6 to TRBJ1-4; no clear D. Trimming removed 2 bases at V and 4 bases at J, with 12 bases between. The CDR3 is made up of 15 amino acids. The germline gives CDR1 SGHDT, CDR2 YYEEEE. The CDR3 DNA follows: TGTGCCAGCAGCTTAAGGGCGGAATATAATGAAAAACTGTTTTTT. This sequence encodes CASSLRAEYNEKLFF.

This clone came up a few times. The J gene is TRBJ2-7, the V gene TRBV27, with TRBD2 matching over 11 bases. The CDR3 totals 15 residues. The germline CDR1 and CDR2 sequences are MNHEY and SMNVEV (reference sequence). The trim removed 5 bases at V and 2 bases at J, leaving 5 bases unmatched. The CDR3 coding sequence is TGTGCCAGCAGTACTCAACTAGCGGGAGCCTACGAGCAGTACTTC. Its translation is CASSTQLAGAYEQYF.

The genes are TRBV27 and TRBJ2-6, with D uncertain. Trimming left V 5 bases short and J 4 bases short, with 12 bases between. In germline, CDR1 is MNHEY, CDR2 SMNVEV (reference sequence). The CDR3 is 15 residues long. As DNA, the CDR3 is TGTGCCAGCAGTGCACAGCGTGGCGGGGCCAACGTCCTGACTTTC. Translated, it gives CASSAQRGGANVLTF.

The J gene is TRBJ2-1, the V gene TRBV29-1; D is tentatively TRBD1 or TRBD2 (6 bases each). V was shortened by 4 bases and J by 8 bases, with 18 bases between the two germline ends. This CDR3 region has 14 residues. Germline CDR1 SQVTM, CDR2 ANQGSEA. CDR3 DNA: TGCAGCGTTGTATCGGGGGCGCTGATCTATGAGCAGTTCTTC. This encodes CSVVSGALIYEQFF.

The V call is TRBV5-1, the J call TRBJ1-2, with 10 bases fitting TRBD1. The CDR3 is made up of 14 amino acids. V lost 5 bases to trimming and J lost 7 bases; unmatched junction nucleotides: 8. Germline-derived CDR1 and CDR2 are SGHRS and YFSETQ. CDR3 amino acids: CASRQGTGVVGYTF. For the CDR3, the DNA is TGCGCCAGCAGACAAGGGACAGGGGTGGTTGGCTACACCTTC.

The chain is built from TRBV6-6 and TRBJ2-7; 11 bases match TRBD2. This CDR3 spans 15 amino acids. Germline V gene data show CDR1 as MNHNY and CDR2 as SVGAGI (reference sequence). The J segment lost 5 bases and the V segment lost 0 bases, leaving 3 bases of the junction unmatched. CDR3: CASSYSTSGINEQYF. CDR3 DNA sequence: TGTGCCAGCAGTTACTCGACTAGCGGGATCAACGAGCAGTACTTC.

This clone was observed once. This rearrangement joins TRBV10-3 to TRBJ2-7; perhaps TRBD1 as D (6 bases). The CDR3 is 16 residues long. Trimming removed 4 bases from V and 0 bases from J, with 16 bases in between. Germline CDR1 reads ENHRY; CDR2 reads SYGVKD. DNA for the CDR3: TGTGCCATCAGTGGGACAGACTACACACCCTCCTACGAGCAGTACTTC. It translates to CAISGTDYTPSYEQYF.

V is TRBV5-1 and J is TRBJ2-5; no definite D call. V lost 4 bases, J lost 4 bases, and 11 bases lay in between. The V gene's germline CDR1 is SGHRS and CDR2 YFSETQ. The CDR3 is 13 amino acids. The CDR3 DNA is TGCGCCAGCAGCCCTGAACGAGGAGAGACCCAGTACTTC. It codes for CASSPERGETQYF.

The chain links TRBV7-7 to TRBJ2-1; 7 bases map to TRBD2. Germline CDR1 is SSHAT and CDR2 is FNYEAQ (reference sequence). J gave up 7 bases and V 2 bases, and 11 bases lay outside the gene matches. The CDR3 consists of 16 residues. For the CDR3, the DNA is TGTGCCAGCAGCTTACGTAGCGGGTCCACACAAAATGAGCAGTTCTTC. It yields the protein CASSLRSGSTQNEQFF.

The chain is built from TRBV9 and TRBJ2-2; 8 positions agree with TRBD1. V was pared by 4 bases and J by 7 bases, with 6 bases of the junction left unmatched. Germline CDR1 reads SGDLS; CDR2 reads YYNGEE. The CDR3 has 14 amino acids. CDR3 nucleotides: TGTGCCAGCAGCCTCCAGGGGGCCAACGGGGAGCTGTTTTTT. It translates to CASSLQGANGELFF. Supplemented by reference TRBV9 and TRBJ2-2, the full variable domain reads DSGVTQTPKHLITATGQRVTLRCSPRSGDLSVYWYQQSLDQGLQFLIQYYNGEERAKGNILERFSAQQFPDLHSELNLSSLELGDSALYFCASSLQGANGELFFGEGSRLTVL.